A selection of T cell receptor beta chains follows, all from one sample in a study of Graves' ophthalmopathy and Graves' hyperthyroidism. TCRdb reanalysed the multiplex PCR reads using MiXCR and keeps one entry per CDR3 protein. This table has approximately 500,000 distinct CDR3 sequences, under 15% appearing once. Input material: blood. The receptor set was obtained from a woman under 40 with Graves' ophthalmopathy. CDR3s include the opening cysteine and the closing phenylalanine or tryptophan. The order of the fields is V gene, clone size, D gene, J gene, CDR3 protein, CDR3 DNA. A D gene is named only where the DNA matches it firmly. Only some rows state a clone size, as once, few, many or a class for expanded clones.

TRBV27,.,TRBD1,TRBJ1-1,CASSPPHRGQVDTEAFF,TGTGCCAGCAGTCCTCCTCACAGGGGGCAGGTGGACACTGAAGCTTTCTTT
TRBV27,many,.,TRBJ1-5,CASRNRAGGSQHF,TGTGCCAGCAGGAACAGGGCCGGGGGATCCCAGCATTTT
TRBV6-5,many,.,TRBJ2-2,CATRTTGELFF,TGTGCCACACGAACGACCGGGGAGCTGTTTTTT
TRBV12-3/TRBV12-4,few,.,TRBJ1-6,CASTQGDRTNSPLHF,TGTGCCAGCACCCAGGGAGATAGGACTAATTCACCCCTCCACTTT
TRBV12-3/TRBV12-4,many,.,TRBJ2-2,CASSLEGAATGELFF,TGTGCCAGCAGTTTAGAAGGGGCGGCCACCGGGGAGCTGTTTTTT
TRBV3-1,few,.,TRBJ1-1,CASSLGSGSKAFF,TGTGCCAGCAGCCTGGGATCAGGCTCGAAAGCTTTCTTT
TRBV29-1,few,.,TRBJ1-2,CSVVRGNGYTF,TGCAGCGTTGTAAGGGGAAATGGCTACACCTTC
TRBV27,many,.,TRBJ1-1,CASSLRGGSTEAFF,TGTGCCAGCAGTTTAAGGGGAGGGTCCACTGAAGCTTTCTTT
TRBV6-2/TRBV6-3,many,.,TRBJ2-7,CASRLRGQGPYEQYF,TGTGCCAGCAGACTTCGCGGGCAGGGCCCCTACGAGCAGTACTTC
TRBV7-8,many,.,TRBJ1-1,CASSSRTRGGAFF,TGTGCCAGCAGCTCGCGGACACGGGGAGGGGCTTTCTTT
TRBV6-5,many,TRBD1,TRBJ1-2,CAGTADQVHGYTF,TGTGCCGGGACAGCAGATCAAGTTCATGGCTACACCTTC
TRBV12-3/TRBV12-4,many,.,TRBJ2-7,CASSLIWSGQSSYEQYF,TGTGCCAGCAGTTTAATTTGGTCCGGTCAGTCCTCCTACGAGCAGTACTTC
TRBV12-3/TRBV12-4,many,.,TRBJ2-2,CASSPPGSHTGELFF,TGTGCCAGCAGTCCCCCAGGGAGTCATACCGGGGAGCTGTTTTTT
TRBV11-2,many,.,TRBJ1-2,CASSLVPPQGRANYGYTF,TGTGCCAGCAGCTTAGTCCCGCCGCAGGGGCGGGCTAACTATGGCTACACCTTC
TRBV28,many,TRBD2,TRBJ2-7,CASTPVAGAYEQYF,TGTGCCAGCACCCCTGTAGCGGGAGCCTACGAGCAGTACTTC
TRBV6-1,few,TRBD1,TRBJ2-3,CASSEPPGQGTDTQYF,TGTGCCAGCAGTGAACCCCCGGGACAGGGCACAGATACGCAGTATTTT
TRBV2,many,.,TRBJ2-7,CAGKTRGSYEQYF,TGTGCCGGAAAGACTAGGGGTTCCTACGAGCAGTACTTC
TRBV30,many,.,TRBJ1-5,CAWSVKGSQPQHF,TGTGCCTGGAGTGTGAAGGGGAGCCAGCCCCAGCATTTT
TRBV5-1,many,.,TRBJ2-7,CASNTGTSYEQYF,TGCGCCAGCAATACCGGGACATCCTACGAGCAGTACTTC
TRBV25-1,many,TRBD2,TRBJ2-7,CASSGGGSYEQYF,TGTGCCAGCAGTGGGGGCGGGAGCTACGAGCAGTACTTC
TRBV28,many,.,TRBJ2-7,CASLTGLGYEQYF,TGTGCCAGTTTGACAGGACTCGGCTACGAGCAGTACTTC
TRBV19,.,.,TRBJ2-5,CASSPAGRYQETQYF,TGTGCCAGTAGCCCGGCAGGGAGGTACCAAGAGACCCAGTACTTC
TRBV29-1,many,.,TRBJ2-7,CSVEVRADEQYF,TGCAGCGTTGAAGTAAGGGCAGACGAGCAGTACTTC
TRBV27,.,.,TRBJ2-5,CASSVGPNQETQYF,TGTGCCAGCAGTGTAGGACCGAATCAAGAGACCCAGTACTTC
TRBV30,.,.,TRBJ1-3,CAWGPASGNTIYF,TGTGCCTGGGGACCAGCCTCTGGAAACACCATATATTTT
TRBV20-1,many,.,TRBJ1-1,CSAYEGGFTEAFF,TGCAGTGCTTATGAAGGGGGTTTTACTGAAGCTTTCTTT
TRBV12-3/TRBV12-4,many,.,TRBJ1-1,CATAEGKNTEAFF,TGTGCCACCGCGGAAGGAAAGAACACTGAAGCTTTCTTT
TRBV19,many,.,TRBJ1-6,CASSISGYNNSPLHF,TGTGCCAGTAGTATCTCAGGCTACAATAATTCACCCCTCCACTTT
TRBV5-1,.,.,TRBJ2-5,CASSLNQDTQYF,TGCGCCAGCAGCTTGAACCAAGATACCCAGTACTTC
TRBV28,many,.,TRBJ1-1,CASSLRLRGTEAFF,TGTGCCAGCAGTTTACGACTGCGTGGAACTGAAGCTTTCTTT
TRBV19,many,.,TRBJ2-2,CAGRSGTANTGELFF,TGTGCCGGTAGATCCGGGACGGCGAACACCGGGGAGCTGTTTTTT
TRBV29-1,many,.,TRBJ1-2,CSVPVGQNYGYTF,TGCAGCGTTCCAGTGGGACAAAACTATGGCTACACCTTC
TRBV6-5,many,TRBD1,TRBJ1-1,CASTNRGMNTEAFF,TGTGCCAGCACGAACAGGGGAATGAACACTGAAGCTTTCTTT
TRBV12-3/TRBV12-4,many,.,TRBJ1-1,CASSLGRATEAFF,TGTGCCAGCAGTTTAGGACGAGCCACTGAAGCTTTCTTT
TRBV5-5,many,.,TRBJ1-6,CASSSTGSNSPLHF,TGTGCCAGCAGCTCAACAGGGTCGAATTCACCCCTCCACTTT
TRBV6-1,many,.,TRBJ2-2,CASSELARNTGELFF,TGTGCCAGCAGTGAATTAGCGAGGAACACCGGGGAGCTGTTTTTT
TRBV20-1,few,.,TRBJ1-1,CSAREAGSEAFF,TGCAGTGCTAGAGAGGCTGGGTCTGAAGCTTTCTTT
TRBV27,many,TRBD1,TRBJ2-5,CASSTGTGFQETQYF,TGTGCCAGCAGTACTGGGACAGGGTTCCAAGAGACCCAGTACTTC
TRBV6-5,many,.,TRBJ2-7,CASSKKGGGYEQYF,TGTGCCAGCAGCAAAAAAGGGGGGGGCTACGAGCAGTACTTC
TRBV19,many,.,TRBJ1-5,CASSIVSQGGQPQHF,TGTGCCAGTAGTATAGTAAGCCAGGGTGGACAGCCCCAGCATTTT
TRBV11-3,.,TRBD1,TRBJ2-7,CASSPEDRSSYEQYF,TGTGCCAGCAGCCCCGAGGACAGGAGCTCCTACGAGCAGTACTTC
TRBV12-3/TRBV12-4,many,.,TRBJ1-1,CASSRTSEAFF,TGTGCCAGCAGTCGTACATCAGAAGCTTTCTTT
TRBV28,few,.,TRBJ2-1,CASSFLGVEQFF,TGTGCCAGCAGTTTCTTAGGAGTTGAGCAGTTCTTC
TRBV28,.,.,TRBJ1-2,CASSPLSTDYGYTF,TGTGCCAGCAGTCCCCTAAGCACTGACTATGGCTACACCTTC
TRBV2,many,.,TRBJ1-5,CASSEGGYGQPQHF,TGTGCCAGCAGTGAAGGGGGATACGGTCAGCCCCAGCATTTT
TRBV6-5,many,.,TRBJ1-5,CASRADGNNQPQHF,TGTGCCAGCAGAGCGGACGGAAACAATCAGCCCCAGCATTTT
TRBV6-2/TRBV6-3,many,.,TRBJ2-7,CASSLTTPSSYEQYF,TGTGCCAGCAGCCTGACAACACCTAGCTCCTACGAGCAGTACTTC
TRBV24-1,many,.,TRBJ1-1,CATSDSRLNTEAFF,TGTGCCACCAGTGATTCGAGACTGAACACTGAAGCTTTCTTT
TRBV14,few,.,TRBJ2-5,CASSQGSYGEETQYF,TGTGCCAGCAGCCAAGGTAGCTACGGGGAAGAGACCCAGTACTTC
TRBV19,.,.,TRBJ2-7,CASPGTPINEQYF,TGTGCCAGTCCGGGGACTCCAATAAACGAGCAGTACTTC
TRBV7-2,many,.,TRBJ2-7,CASSLKQGNPYEQYF,TGTGCCAGCAGCTTAAAGCAGGGAAACCCCTACGAGCAGTACTTC
TRBV5-1,many,.,TRBJ2-7,CASSLSDEQYF,TGCGCCAGCAGCTTGTCCGACGAGCAGTACTTC
TRBV3-1,many,.,TRBJ1-1,CASSHRQDNTEAFF,TGTGCCAGCAGCCACCGACAGGACAACACTGAAGCTTTCTTT
TRBV5-1,many,.,TRBJ2-7,CASSGPGTFYEQYF,TGCGCCAGCAGCGGTCCGGGAACCTTCTACGAGCAGTACTTC
TRBV2,many,.,TRBJ1-3,CASSELIGQGNTIYF,TGTGCCAGCAGTGAATTAATAGGACAGGGAAACACCATATATTTT
TRBV4-1,.,.,TRBJ2-7,CASSQAVGGGYEQYF,TGCGCCAGCAGCCAAGCGGTAGGGGGGGGTTACGAGCAGTACTTC
TRBV12-3/TRBV12-4,.,TRBD1,TRBJ1-1,CASSDRDRGYEAFF,TGTGCCAGCAGCGACCGGGACAGGGGTTACGAAGCTTTCTTT
TRBV5-1,many,TRBD1,TRBJ2-7,CASSATTGDSEQYF,TGCGCCAGCAGCGCGACGACAGGGGACTCCGAGCAGTACTTC
TRBV2,many,.,TRBJ1-5,CASRGDRKINQPQHF,TGTGCCAGCAGGGGGGACCGTAAGATTAATCAGCCCCAGCATTTT